This T cell receptor (beta chain) was obtained from a study of CD8 T cells in ankylosing spondylitis. This clonotype was detected many times. No antigen is known for it. Construction of TCR beta libraries was performed using quantitative 5'-RACE with molecular barcodes. MiXCR was run by TCRdb on the 5' RACE reads, yielding one entry per CDR3 protein. The sample yields roughly 280,000 distinct CDR3 sequences, around 20% seen once. V was clipped by 1 base and J by 10 bases; unmatched bases: 6. This CDR3 comprises 13 residues. The germline CDR1 and CDR2 sequences are DFQATT and SNEGSKA (reference sequence). Study-wide results and limits: Seemingly distinctive of ankylosing spondylitis blood was a TCR beta motif formed by eight highly homologous variants. Disease-linked clones reportedly concentrated significantly in matched ankylosing spondylitis synovial fluid.

The chain recombines TRBV20-1 with TRBJ2-3; 9 bases align to TRBD2. This clonotype was sampled from a male donor with ankylosing spondylitis or in good health (not recorded which). The specimen was blood, either unsorted or a sorted T cell fraction (not recorded which). The CDR3 region is CSARGGAGGSQYF. In DNA form, the CDR3 reads TGCAGTGCTAGAGGAGGAGCGGGAGGATCGCAGTATTTT.